This is a list of T cell receptor beta chains from one sample in a study of shared clonotypes between healthy human individuals. Produced via immunoSEQ multiplex PCR; TCRdb's table is partial and in-frame only. In the table there are some 200,000 clones, about 93% of which are singletons. Sequenced input: naive CD4+ T cells sorted from blood. These receptors all stem from a woman under 40 in good health. The CDR3 runs from the conserved cysteine through the conserved F or W. A D gene is named only where the DNA matches it firmly. Only part of the rows carry a size: once, few, many, or a class if the clone is expanded.

TGTGCCAGCAGTGGGCCGGGGGGCGCTGCGGATCAGCCCCAGCATTTT,CASSGPGGAADQPQHF,TRBV28,TRBJ1-5,NA,NA
TGCGCCAGCAGTGAGTCGCGTGGGGCGGGGGCCAACGTCCTGACTTTC,CASSESRGAGANVLTF,TRBV10-2,TRBJ2-6,NA,NA
TGTGCCAGCAGTACGGGACAGGGTTTTTACGAGCAGCACTTC,CASSTGQGFYEQHF,TRBV27,TRBJ2-7,TRBD1,once
TGTGCCAGCAACAGAAATGGGGGGGGTGATGAAAAACTGTTTTTT,CASNRNGGGDEKLFF,TRBV7-2,TRBJ1-4,NA,NA
TGTGCCAGCAGCTTAGCGCCAGGGAGTACCAATGAGCAGTTCTTC,CASSLAPGSTNEQFF,TRBV7-2,TRBJ2-1,NA,NA
TGTGCCAGCAGCTCCGGACAGGGGGTGAACACTGAAGCTTTCTTT,CASSSGQGVNTEAFF,TRBV7-8,TRBJ1-1,TRBD1,NA
TGTGCTAGTGGTTTCGGACGTACGAACACTGAAGCTTTCTTT,CASGFGRTNTEAFF,TRBV12-5,TRBJ1-1,NA,NA
TGTGCCAGCAGACCCTATGGGACAGGGTTAAATTCACCCCTCCACTTT,CASRPYGTGLNSPLHF,TRBV28,TRBJ1-6,TRBD1,NA
TGTGCCATCAGCAGGGGAGGGGACACTGAAGCTTTCTTT,CAISRGGDTEAFF,TRBV10-3,TRBJ1-1,NA,NA
TGTGCCAGCAGTGTAGGTGGGACAGGTCAAGAGACCCAGTACTTC,CASSVGGTGQETQYF,TRBV2,TRBJ2-5,TRBD1,NA
TGTGCCAGCAGCCTTAATCGGGCCAACGTCCTGACTTTC,CASSLNRANVLTF,TRBV28,TRBJ2-6,NA,NA
TGTGCCAGCAGTCGAGGTAGGATCCACCACACTGAAGCTTTCTTT,CASSRGRIHHTEAFF,TRBV5-8,TRBJ1-1,NA,NA
TGCGCCAGCAGCCATGCGTTACGGAGCCAAGAGACCCAGTACTTC,CASSHALRSQETQYF,TRBV4-1,TRBJ2-5,NA,NA
TGTGCCAGCAGTTTAGGGACCTCGGCCCAGCATTTT,CASSLGTSAQHF,TRBV28,TRBJ1-5,NA,NA
TGCGCCAGCAGCACCGCCGCGCACGACCTCCTCTACGAGCAGTACTTC,CASSTAAHDLLYEQYF,TRBV5-1,TRBJ2-7,NA,NA
TGTGCCAGCAGTTTAAGGCCGCGCCATCCTAATGAAAAACTGTTTTTT,CASSLRPRHPNEKLFF,TRBV27,TRBJ1-4,NA,NA
TGTGCCAGCAGCTCACTAGCGGAGTCCTACGAGCAGTACTTC,CASSSLAESYEQYF,TRBV7-9,TRBJ2-7,TRBD2,NA
TGTGCCAGCAGTTTTGCCCCATGGGGAGCAAACTATGGCTACACCTTC,CASSFAPWGANYGYTF,TRBV28,TRBJ1-2,NA,NA
TGTGCCAGCAGCGTAGAAGGGGTCACCGCGTCTGAGCAGTTCTTC,CASSVEGVTASEQFF,TRBV9,TRBJ2-1,NA,once
TGTGCCAGCAGTTACTCCTTCCTCGAGGGAGGCTACACCTTC,CASSYSFLEGGYTF,TRBV6-5,TRBJ1-2,NA,few
TGCGCCAGCAGCCAAGATAAACTAGACCCCTACAATGAGCAGTTCTTC,CASSQDKLDPYNEQFF,TRBV4-1,TRBJ2-1,NA,NA
TGCAGCGTTGAATGGCAGAACACTGAAGCTTTCTTT,CSVEWQNTEAFF,TRBV29-1,TRBJ1-1,NA,few
TGTGCCAGCTCACCGGCTAGCGGGAGGGTTAATGAGCAGTTCTTC,CASSPASGRVNEQFF,TRBV18,TRBJ2-1,TRBD2,NA
TGTGCCAGCAGTCCACCCCCGGGACACGTCACTGAAGCTTTCTTT,CASSPPPGHVTEAFF,TRBV27,TRBJ1-1,NA,NA
TGTGCCACCTCCAGTGCGAATGAGCAGTTCTTC,CATSSANEQFF,TRBV15,TRBJ2-1,NA,NA
TGTGCCAGCAGCTTAGGAGTCGTAGATGAAAAACTGTTTTTT,CASSLGVVDEKLFF,TRBV7-2,TRBJ1-4,NA,NA
TGTGCCAGCAGCTTAGATCAGAGGGGAATCCACTTT,CASSLDQRGIHF,TRBV11-2,TRBJ1-6,NA,once
TGTGCCAGTAGTATTAGCGGGAGGGCCCCAGATACGCAGTATTTT,CASSISGRAPDTQYF,TRBV19,TRBJ2-3,TRBD2,NA
TGTGCCAGCAGCCGGACTAGCGGGAGCTCCTACGAGCAGTACTTC,CASSRTSGSSYEQYF,TRBV13,TRBJ2-7,TRBD2,few
TGCGCCAGCAGCTTGTCCGGATCGAGGACCGGGGAGCTGTTTTTT,CASSLSGSRTGELFF,TRBV5-1,TRBJ2-2,NA,once
TGTGCCAGCAGTGGGACTAGCGGGCCTGGGGGGGAGCAGTACTTC,CASSGTSGPGGEQYF,TRBV2,TRBJ2-7,TRBD2,NA
TGTGCCAGCAGCTTAGGTCCGAACACTGAAGCTTTCTTT,CASSLGPNTEAFF,TRBV5-6,TRBJ1-1,NA,NA
TGTGCCAGCAGCCCGGGACTTTTCTACGAGCAGTACTTC,CASSPGLFYEQYF,TRBV6-6,TRBJ2-7,NA,NA
TGCGCCAGCAGCCCTGGCAAGGGTTTGGGGACAGATACGCAGTATTTT,CASSPGKGLGTDTQYF,TRBV5-1,TRBJ2-3,NA,NA
TGTGCCACCAGCAGGAACCCCGAACCACATGGCGCCGGGGAGCTGTTTTTT,CATSRNPEPHGAGELFF,TRBV15,TRBJ2-2,NA,NA
TGTGCCAGCAGTTTCCTACTGTCTGGAAACACCATATATTTT,CASSFLLSGNTIYF,TRBV28,TRBJ1-3,NA,once
TGTGCCAGCAGCTCCCCCGGGGAGCGGAACTCCTACGAGCAGTACTTC,CASSSPGERNSYEQYF,TRBV5-4,TRBJ2-7,NA,NA
TGTGCCAGCAGCCGGACTAGCGGGACGAATGAGCAGTTCTTC,CASSRTSGTNEQFF,TRBV28,TRBJ2-1,TRBD2,NA
TGTGCCAGCAGTTTCAGCGGGAGAACGAACACCGGGGAGCTGTTTTTT,CASSFSGRTNTGELFF,TRBV28,TRBJ2-2,TRBD2,NA
TGTGCCAGCAGCTTGGCGGTCTCCGACGAGCAGTACTTC,CASSLAVSDEQYF,TRBV5-4,TRBJ2-7,NA,NA
TGTGCCAGCAGCTTCAAACGGGACAGCGGACTAGCGGGATTAACGTTCGGCTACGAGCAGTACTTC,CASSFKRDSGLAGLTFGYEQYF,TRBV7-8,TRBJ2-7,TRBD2,NA
TGTGCCAGCAGCTTTGGGGGAAGGTCTTCACCCCTCCACTTT,CASSFGGRSSPLHF,TRBV7-9,TRBJ1-6,NA,NA
TGTGCCAGCTCACCCGTGGACAGGGGTGGAATAGCTGGGGCCAACGTCCTGACTTTC,CASSPVDRGGIAGANVLTF,TRBV18,TRBJ2-6,TRBD1,NA
TGTGCCAGCGCCCTTAGCGGGAGTGTCTACGAGCAGTACTTC,CASALSGSVYEQYF,TRBV28,TRBJ2-7,TRBD2,NA
TGTGCCAGCAGTACCGGCGGTAGCGAGGAGCAGTACTTC,CASSTGGSEEQYF,TRBV28,TRBJ2-7,NA,NA
TGTGCCAGCAGCTCAAAAGCGAACACTGAAGCTTTCTTT,CASSSKANTEAFF,TRBV13,TRBJ1-1,NA,NA
TGTGCCAGCAGCGGACGGGACAGGGGCCAAGAGACCCAGTACTTC,CASSGRDRGQETQYF,TRBV14,TRBJ2-5,TRBD1,NA
TGTGCCAGCAGCTTGGCTGGGTCTGGAAACACCATATATTTT,CASSLAGSGNTIYF,TRBV5-6,TRBJ1-3,NA,NA
TGTGCCAGCTCACCGCGAGGTAGCTCCTACGAGCAGTACTTC,CASSPRGSSYEQYF,TRBV18,TRBJ2-7,NA,NA
TGTGCCAGTAGTTTATTACGGGACGGGAACACTGAAGCTTTCTTT,CASSLLRDGNTEAFF,TRBV19,TRBJ1-1,NA,NA
TGTGCCAGCGAGACTAGCGGGGACTACGAGCAGTACTTC,CASETSGDYEQYF,TRBV28,TRBJ2-7,TRBD2,NA
TGTGCCAGCAGGATTGGACTAGCTACCTACGAGCAGTACTTC,CASRIGLATYEQYF,TRBV6-5,TRBJ2-7,TRBD2,NA
TGTGCCAGTAGTAGGACAGGGGGCAGGGCTAATGAAAAACTGTTTTTT,CASSRTGGRANEKLFF,TRBV19,TRBJ1-4,TRBD1,NA
TGTGCCAGCAGCCCTGGGGGACAGGACACAGATACGCAGTATTTT,CASSPGGQDTDTQYF,TRBV2,TRBJ2-3,TRBD1,NA
TGTGCCAGCAGCGTAGGGCCAGGGGGAAACACCATATATTTT,CASSVGPGGNTIYF,TRBV9,TRBJ1-3,NA,NA